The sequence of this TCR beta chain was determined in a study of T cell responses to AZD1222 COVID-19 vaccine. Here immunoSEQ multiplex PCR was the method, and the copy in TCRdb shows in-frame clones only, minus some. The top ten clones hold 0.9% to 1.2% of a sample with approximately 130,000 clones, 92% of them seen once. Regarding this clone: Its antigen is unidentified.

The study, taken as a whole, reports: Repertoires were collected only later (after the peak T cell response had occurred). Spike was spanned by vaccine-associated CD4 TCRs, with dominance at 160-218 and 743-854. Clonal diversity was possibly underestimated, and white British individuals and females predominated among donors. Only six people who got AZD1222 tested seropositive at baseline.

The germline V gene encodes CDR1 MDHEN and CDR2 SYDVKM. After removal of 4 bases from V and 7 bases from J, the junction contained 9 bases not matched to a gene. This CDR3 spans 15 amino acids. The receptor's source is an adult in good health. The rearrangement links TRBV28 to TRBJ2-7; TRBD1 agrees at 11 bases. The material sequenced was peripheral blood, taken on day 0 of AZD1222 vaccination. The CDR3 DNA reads TGTGCCAGCAGTTCCGGGGGACAGGGGGTCTGGGAGCAGTACTTC. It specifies CASSSGGQGVWEQYF.